This passage covers 30 T cell receptor beta chains from one sample sequenced in a study of T cells after yellow fever vaccination. TCRdb passed the 5' RACE reads through MiXCR, listing each CDR3 protein once. The data show about 500,000 distinct CDR3 sequences, about a sixth seen once. The sequencing used PBMCs, collected 4 to 5 days after the first yellow fever vaccination. These receptors originate from a man between 18 and 29 years old who received the YFV17D yellow fever vaccine.

This clonotype was recorded a few times. This chain links TRBV4-3 with TRBJ1-1; D is unclear. V lost 1 base and J lost 4, with 16 bases in between. Germline CDR1 LGHNA, CDR2 YSLEER. CDR3 size: 16 residues. The CDR3 sequence is CASSQAPVEVGTEAFF. In nucleotides, the CDR3 is TGCGCCAGCAGCCAAGCTCCAGTGGAGGTCGGCACTGAAGCTTTCTTT.

This clonotype was picked up a small number of times. This sequence joins TRBV12-3 or TRBV12-4 and TRBJ2-1; 8 positions match TRBD2. The trim removed 1 base at V and 3 bases at J, leaving 2 bases unmatched. This CDR3 is built from 15 residues. CDR3 bases: TGTGCCAGCAGTTTAGGGCGGGGGGTCTACAATGAGCAGTTCTTC. This translates into CASSLGRGVYNEQFF.

This clonotype turned up a few times. This chain links TRBV11-2 with TRBJ2-1; 8 bases are shared with TRBD2. CDR1 and CDR2 from the germline V gene are SGHAT and FQNNGV. The CDR3 extends over 16 amino acids. V gave up 5 bases and J gave up 0 bases; unmatched junction bases: 6. As DNA, the CDR3 is TGTGCCAGCAGCACTTCAGCGGGGGCCTCCTACAATGAGCAGTTCTTC. This encodes CASSTSAGASYNEQFF.

V is TRBV6-1 and J is TRBJ2-7, with D possibly matching TRBD2 (5 bases). Germline CDR1 is MNHNS and CDR2 is SASEGT. The ends were cut back, 8 bases at V and 4 bases at J, with 18 bases in the middle. The CDR3 has 14 amino acids. Here the CDR3 DNA reads TGTGCCAGCTCCTTCAGGAGGTTCAATTACGAGCAGTACTTC. This codes for CASSFRRFNYEQYF.

This clonotype was seen many times. The V gene is TRBV27, the J gene TRBJ1-5, with D unclear. Germline CDR1 and CDR2: MNHEY and SMNVEV (reference sequence). Trimming stripped 4 bases from V and 10 bases from J, with 17 bases between. CDR3 length: 14 amino acids. CDR3 region: CASSSARASRPQHF. The CDR3 bases are TGTGCCAGCAGTTCCGCCCGGGCCAGCCGTCCCCAGCATTTT.

This rearrangement joins TRBV6-6 to TRBJ2-7; TRBD2 is a possible D gene (5 bases). Germline loops: CDR1 MNHNY, CDR2 SVGAGI (reference sequence). Trimming took off 2 bases at V and 7 bases at J, with 12 bases between the two ends. This CDR3 has 13 amino acids. CDR3 loop: CASSYGEFKEQYF. For the CDR3, the DNA is TGTGCCAGCAGTTACGGGGAGTTTAAAGAGCAGTACTTC.

The chain uses TRBV5-4 and TRBJ2-5; a weak D match, TRBD2 (5 bases). V was cut by 0 bases and J by 3 bases, with 9 bases left in between. This CDR3 region has 14 residues. CDR1 SGHNT and CDR2 YYREEE come from the germline V gene (reference sequence). The CDR3 bases are TGTGCCAGCAGCTTGGCCCTAGCTAAAGAGACCCAGTACTTC. Protein product: CASSLALAKETQYF.

This chain links TRBV25-1 with TRBJ1-6, with 11 bases aligning to TRBD1. Looked up from germline, CDR1 is MGHDK and CDR2 is SYGVNS. CDR3 size: 15 residues. V was pared by 4 bases and J by 10 bases, with 6 bases of the junction left unmatched. DNA for the CDR3: TGTGCCAGCAGTGGGACAGGGGGCGGCGTCTCACCCCTCCACTTT. Protein: CASSGTGGGVSPLHF.

J is TRBJ2-1 and V is TRBV6-2 or TRBV6-3; D is ambiguous. Trimming removed 6 bases at V and 9 bases at J, with 9 bases between. The CDR3 spans 11 residues. In germline, CDR1 is MNHEY, CDR2 SVGEGT. The CDR3, as DNA: TGTGCCAGCAGGCTCGGTAGTGAGCAGTTCTTC. Protein product: CASRLGSEQFF.

The genes are TRBV20-1 and TRBJ2-7, with D possibly being TRBD1 (6 bases). Between the trimmed V and J ends, which lost 4 bases and 5 bases, there was a span of 18 bases. The germline CDR1 and CDR2 sequences are DFQATT and SNEGSKA (reference sequence). This CDR3 spans 14 amino acids. For the CDR3, the DNA is TGCAGTGCTACTAAGGGGACATCCCGGGACGAGCAGTACTTC. Translation: CSATKGTSRDEQYF.

A few counts support this clonotype. The CDR3 DNA is TGTGCCAGCAGTCCACGGGGACTAGACGGGACCCAGTACTTC. Encoded protein: CASSPRGLDGTQYF. The V call is TRBV6-1, the J call TRBJ2-5, with 8 nucleotides matching TRBD2. Germline V gene sequence: CDR1 MNHNS, CDR2 SASEGT. The CDR3 is 14 amino acids. After removal of 5 bases from V and 7 bases from J, the junction contained 9 bases not matched to a gene.

This clonotype was seen many times. J is TRBJ2-5 and V is TRBV6-6, with 7 bases aligning to TRBD1. J was trimmed by 5 bases and V by 5 bases; bases with no gene match: 5. The CDR3 extends over 13 amino acids. The germline V gene encodes CDR1 MNHNY and CDR2 SVGAGI (reference sequence). CDR3 DNA sequence: TGTGCCAGCAGTCGGACAGGCAGGGAGACCCAGTACTTC. Translated, it gives CASSRTGRETQYF.

This clonotype was observed a handful of times. The chain is built from TRBV6-2 or TRBV6-3 and TRBJ1-6; 9 bases are shared with TRBD1. Looked up from germline, CDR1 is MNHEY and CDR2 is SVGEGT. This CDR3 spans 13 amino acids. V was pared by 8 bases and J by 10 bases, with 6 bases of the junction left unmatched. As DNA, the CDR3 is TGTGCCAGCTCCGGGACAGGGTGGTCACCCCTCCACTTT. Protein product: CASSGTGWSPLHF.

This clonotype has a handful of counts. The chain couples TRBV7-2 to TRBJ2-1, with D possibly matching TRBD1 (6 bases). Germline V gene data show CDR1 as SGHTA and CDR2 as FQGNSA. The CDR3 has 16 amino acids. The V and J ends lost 1 base and 4 bases respectively, with 14 bases between them. The DNA of the CDR3 is TGTGCCAGCAGCTTAGTTGGGGGCGGTGGGTACAATGAGCAGTTCTTC. It specifies CASSLVGGGGYNEQFF.

V usage is TRBV12-3 or TRBV12-4 and J usage is TRBJ2-1; D may be TRBD1 (5 bases). The CDR3 totals 14 residues. V lost 4 bases, J lost 5 bases, and 12 bases lay in between. CDR3 sequence: CASSWGLWDNEQFF. The CDR3 bases are TGTGCCAGCAGTTGGGGCTTGTGGGACAATGAGCAGTTCTTC.

The DNA for the CDR3 is TGTGCCAGCAGCCGGGGGAGGGGGCACGAGCAGTACTTC. As protein: CASSRGRGHEQYF. The V call is TRBV7-9, the J call TRBJ2-7; tentatively, D is TRBD1 or TRBD2 (7 bases each). V lost 5 bases and J lost 5, with 13 bases in between. Germline CDR1 reads SEHNR; CDR2 reads FQNEAQ (reference sequence). The CDR3 is made up of 13 amino acids.

This clonotype was observed a few times. The chain carries TRBV5-5 and TRBJ1-1; D not resolved. The CDR3 is 14 residues long. From germline, CDR1 is SGHKS and CDR2 YYEKEE (reference sequence). The germline V and J ends were trimmed by 5 bases and 4 bases, with 15 bases remaining between them. The DNA for the CDR3 is TGTGCCAGCAGGCCCCTGGGCAGTGTCACTGAAGCTTTCTTT. Residues: CASRPLGSVTEAFF.

This clonotype has more than one count but fewer than ten. The chain combines TRBV3-1 with TRBJ2-5, with 10 bases lining up with TRBD1. The V and J ends lost 5 bases and 2 bases, in that order; junction bases with no gene match: 2. CDR3 length: 14 residues. The germline V gene has CDR1 LGHDT and CDR2 YNNKEL (reference sequence). The CDR3 region is CASSGQGGQETQYF. The CDR3 DNA reads as TGTGCCAGCAGCGGACAGGGGGGACAAGAGACCCAGTACTTC.

The chain uses TRBV20-1 and TRBJ2-3, with D possibly being TRBD1 (5 bases). Germline V gene lookup returns CDR1 DFQATT and CDR2 SNEGSKA (reference sequence). V lost 4 bases, J lost 2 bases, and 16 bases lay in between. The CDR3 extends over 15 amino acids. CDR3 in amino acids: CSANIRAADTDTQYF. The CDR3 region has the DNA TGCAGTGCTAATATCAGGGCGGCGGACACAGATACGCAGTATTTT.

This clonotype has just a few counts. The chain carries TRBV10-3 and TRBJ2-5; D call uncertain. CDR3 length: 14 residues. Germline CDR1 ENHRY, CDR2 SYGVKD. V was pared by 0 bases and J by 0 bases, with 5 bases between. The CDR3 sequence: CAISESNHQETQYF. CDR3 in DNA: TGTGCCATCAGTGAGTCGAATCACCAAGAGACCCAGTACTTC.

The rearrangement uses TRBV4-1 and TRBJ1-3; D is unresolved. The V end lost 3 bases, the J end lost 3 bases, and 12 bases lay between the germline ends. This CDR3 is built from 15 residues. Germline lookup yields CDR1 MGHRA and CDR2 YSYEKL. CDR3 amino acids: CASSQGGGIGNTIYF. CDR3 nucleotides: TGCGCCAGCAGCCAGGGTGGAGGGATTGGAAACACCATATATTTT.

Comment on this clonotype: One junction end does not reproduce the germline sequence, and a read error may be involved. The J gene is TRBJ2-2, the V gene TRBV7-7; no definite D call. This CDR3 has 13 amino acids. The germline CDR1 and CDR2 sequences are SSHAT and FNYEAQ (reference sequence). This CDR3 is CASSFGATGELFF. CDR3 nucleotides: TGTGCTAGCAGCTTTGGAGCCACCGGGGAGCTGTTTTTT.

V and J are TRBV14 and TRBJ1-2; D perhaps matches TRBD1 (5 bases). V was pared by 4 bases and J by 8 bases, with 20 bases between. The CDR3 length is 15 residues. Germline V gene data show CDR1 as SGHDN and CDR2 as FVKESK. The CDR3 loop is CASSPRDPPPRGYTF. Here the CDR3 DNA reads TGTGCCAGCAGCCCCCGGGACCCCCCACCACGGGGCTACACCTTC.

This clonotype was seen a handful of times. The J gene is TRBJ1-1, the V gene TRBV19, with a weak D call TRBD1 (6 bases). The CDR3 has 13 residues. With 7 bases removed from V and 4 bases from J, the gap between germline ends came to 13 bases. The germline CDR1 and CDR2 sequences are LNHDA and SQIVND (reference sequence). The DNA of the CDR3 is TGTGCCAGTAAAAACAGGGAAGGCACTGAAGCTTTCTTT. It codes for CASKNREGTEAFF. Full variable domain (missing parts from reference TRBV19 and TRBJ1-1): DGGITQSPKYLFRKEGQNVTLSCEQNLNHDAMYWYRQDPGQGLRLIYYSQIVNDFQKGDIAEGYSVSREKKESFPLTVTSAQKNPTAFYLCASKNREGTEAFFGQGTRLTVV.

This chain connects TRBV5-1 to TRBJ2-1, with TRBD2 matching over 12 bases. V was pared by 3 bases and J by 0 bases, with 7 bases of the junction left unmatched. CDR1 and CDR2 from the germline V gene are SGHRS and YFSETQ. CDR3 length: 18 residues. This CDR3 reads CASSSLAGGLTSYNEQFF. As DNA, the CDR3 is TGCGCCAGCAGCTCACTAGCGGGGGGCCTCACCTCCTACAATGAGCAGTTCTTC.

Turning to this clonotype: Given the absence of the conserved phenylalanine or tryptophan at the CDR3 end, a read error is likely. DNA for the CDR3: TGTGCCGGTTTAGGGTCGGGGAACACTGAAGCTTTCTTA. It codes for CAGLGSGNTEAFL. The J gene is TRBJ1-1, the V gene TRBV7-9; D remains ambiguous. CDR1 and CDR2 from the germline V gene are SEHNR and FQNEAQ (reference sequence). The V gene lost 11 bases and the J gene lost 1 base, with 14 bases spanning the gap. The CDR3 consists of 13 residues.

This chain uses TRBV14 with TRBJ2-1; D unclear. The length of the CDR3 is 13 residues. The V and J ends lost 4 bases and 4 bases respectively, with 8 bases between them. Germline V gives CDR1 SGHDN, CDR2 FVKESK. CDR3 in DNA: TGTGCCAGCAGCCCCCCCGATTACAATGAGCAGTTCTTC. This gives the protein CASSPPDYNEQFF. Based on the CDR3 plus reference TRBV14 and TRBJ2-1, the full variable domain is EAGVTQFPSHSVIEKGQTVTLRCDPISGHDNLYWYRRVMGKEIKFLLHFVKESKQDESGMPNNRFLAERTGGTYSTLKVQPAELEDSGVYFCASSPPDYNEQFFGPGTRLTVL.

The V gene is TRBV2, the J gene TRBJ2-3; D not certain. The CDR3 sequence is 14 residues long. Germline values: CDR1 SNHLY, CDR2 FYNNEI. V shed 4 bases and J shed 2 bases, with 10 bases lying between them. CDR3 residues: CASSVQGHTDTQYF. As DNA, the CDR3 is TGTGCCAGCAGTGTGCAAGGCCACACAGATACGCAGTATTTT.

The chain combines TRBV28 with TRBJ2-3, with D tentatively TRBD1 or TRBD2 (5 bases each). The CDR3 sequence is 14 residues long. V lost 5 bases, J lost 8 bases, and 17 bases lay in between. The V gene's germline CDR1 is MDHEN and CDR2 SYDVKM. The CDR3 sequence: CASSAGTAFGTQYF. For the CDR3, the DNA is TGTGCCAGCAGTGCCGGGACGGCCTTCGGTACGCAGTATTTT. The full variable domain, in which reference TRBV28 and TRBJ2-3 provide the parts outside the CDR3, is DVKVTQSSRYLVKRTGEKVFLECVQDMDHENMFWYRQDPGLGLRLIYFSYDVKMKEKGDIPEGYSVSREKKERFSLILESASTNQTSMYLCASSAGTAFGTQYFGPGTRLTVL.

A few counts support this clonotype. J is TRBJ1-2 and V is TRBV5-1, with D maybe TRBD1 (6 bases). Germline values: CDR1 SGHRS, CDR2 YFSETQ. Trimming cost V 2 bases and J 6 bases, with 11 bases left between them. This CDR3 contains 13 residues. Written as DNA, the CDR3 is TGCGCCAGCAGCTTATCAGGGGATGATGGCTACACCTTC. Amino acid sequence: CASSLSGDDGYTF.